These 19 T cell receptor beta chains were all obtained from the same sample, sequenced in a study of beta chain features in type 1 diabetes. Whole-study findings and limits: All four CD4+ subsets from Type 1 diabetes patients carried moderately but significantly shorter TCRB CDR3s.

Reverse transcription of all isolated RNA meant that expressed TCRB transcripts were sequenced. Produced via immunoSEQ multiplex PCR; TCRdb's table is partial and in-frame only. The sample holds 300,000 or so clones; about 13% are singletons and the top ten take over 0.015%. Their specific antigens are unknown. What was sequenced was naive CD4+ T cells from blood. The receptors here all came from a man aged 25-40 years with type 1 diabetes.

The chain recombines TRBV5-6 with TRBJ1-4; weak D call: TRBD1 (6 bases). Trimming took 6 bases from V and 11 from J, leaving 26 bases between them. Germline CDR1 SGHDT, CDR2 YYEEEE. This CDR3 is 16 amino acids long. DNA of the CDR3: TGTGCCAGCACCTTCATTCGGGACACCGGAGTGGGGAAACTGTTTTTT. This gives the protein CASTFIRDTGVGKLFF.

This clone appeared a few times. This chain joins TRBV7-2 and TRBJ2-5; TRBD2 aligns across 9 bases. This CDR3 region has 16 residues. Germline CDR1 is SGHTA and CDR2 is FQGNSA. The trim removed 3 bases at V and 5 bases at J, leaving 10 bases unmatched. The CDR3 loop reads CASSFYAGGAGETQYF. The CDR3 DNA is TGTGCCAGCAGCTTTTACGCGGGAGGGGCCGGGGAGACCCAGTACTTC.

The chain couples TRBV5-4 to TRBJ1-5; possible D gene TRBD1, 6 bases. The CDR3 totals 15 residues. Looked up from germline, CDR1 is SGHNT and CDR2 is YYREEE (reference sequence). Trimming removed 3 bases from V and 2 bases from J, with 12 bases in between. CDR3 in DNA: TGTGCCAGCAGCTCTGGGGGCCAGGGCAATCAGCCCCAGCATTTT. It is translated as CASSSGGQGNQPQHF.

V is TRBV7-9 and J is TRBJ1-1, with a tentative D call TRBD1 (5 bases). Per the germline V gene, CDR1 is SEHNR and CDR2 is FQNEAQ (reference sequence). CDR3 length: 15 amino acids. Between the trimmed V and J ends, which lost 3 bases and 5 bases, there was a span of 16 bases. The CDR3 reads CASSLTGGSRTEAFF. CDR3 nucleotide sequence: TGTGCCAGCAGCTTGACCGGGGGATCGAGGACTGAAGCTTTCTTT. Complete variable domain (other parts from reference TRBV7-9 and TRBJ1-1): DTGVSQNPRHKITKRGQNVTFRCDPISEHNRLYWYRQTLGQGPEFLTYFQNEAQLEKSRLLSDRFSAERPKGSFSTLEIQRTEQGDSAMYLCASSLTGGSRTEAFFGQGTRLTVV.

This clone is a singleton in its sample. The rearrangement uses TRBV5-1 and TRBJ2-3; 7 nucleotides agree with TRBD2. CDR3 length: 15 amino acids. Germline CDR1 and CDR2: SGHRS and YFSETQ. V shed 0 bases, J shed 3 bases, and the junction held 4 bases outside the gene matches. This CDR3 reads CASSLDRGVTDTQYF. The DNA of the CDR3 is TGCGCCAGCAGCTTGGATCGGGGGGTAACAGATACGCAGTATTTT.

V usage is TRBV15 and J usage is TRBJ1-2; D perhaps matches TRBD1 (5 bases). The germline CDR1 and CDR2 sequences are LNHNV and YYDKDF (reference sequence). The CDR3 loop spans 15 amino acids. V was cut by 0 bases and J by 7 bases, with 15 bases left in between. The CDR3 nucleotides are TGTGCCACCAGCAGAGAGCTGGGGCCCTTTGTTGGCTACACCTTC. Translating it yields CATSRELGPFVGYTF.

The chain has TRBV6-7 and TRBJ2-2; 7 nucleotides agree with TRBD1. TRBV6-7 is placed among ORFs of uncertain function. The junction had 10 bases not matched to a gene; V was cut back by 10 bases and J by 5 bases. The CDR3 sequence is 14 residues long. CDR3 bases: TGTGCCAAAGACCCGGGACAGTGTACCGGGGAGCTGTTTTTT. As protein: CAKDPGQCTGELFF.

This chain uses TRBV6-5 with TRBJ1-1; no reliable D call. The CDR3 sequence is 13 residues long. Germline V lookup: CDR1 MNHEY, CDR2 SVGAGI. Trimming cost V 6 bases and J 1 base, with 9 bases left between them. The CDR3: CASSPSKNTEAFF. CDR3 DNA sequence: TGTGCCAGCAGCCCAAGCAAGAACACTGAAGCTTTCTTT.

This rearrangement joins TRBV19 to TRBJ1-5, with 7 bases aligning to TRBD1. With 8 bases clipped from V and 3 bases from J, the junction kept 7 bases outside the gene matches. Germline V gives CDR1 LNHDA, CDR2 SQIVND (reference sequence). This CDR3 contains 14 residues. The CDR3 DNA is TGTGCCAGTGCGAGGGGACAGACCAATCAGCCCCAGCATTTT. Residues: CASARGQTNQPQHF.

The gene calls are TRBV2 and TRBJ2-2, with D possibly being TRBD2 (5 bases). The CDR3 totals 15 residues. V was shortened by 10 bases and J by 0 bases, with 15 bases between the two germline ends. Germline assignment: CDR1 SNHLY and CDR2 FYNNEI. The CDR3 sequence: CATGLLEANTGELFF. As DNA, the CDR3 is TGTGCCACCGGACTGTTGGAGGCGAACACCGGGGAGCTGTTTTTT.

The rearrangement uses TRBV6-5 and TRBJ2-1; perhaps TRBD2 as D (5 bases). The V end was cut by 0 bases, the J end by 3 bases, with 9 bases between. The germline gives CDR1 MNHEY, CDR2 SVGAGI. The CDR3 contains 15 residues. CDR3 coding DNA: TGTGCCAGCAGTTACTCCGGGATTGGCTACAATGAGCAGTTCTTC. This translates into CASSYSGIGYNEQFF.

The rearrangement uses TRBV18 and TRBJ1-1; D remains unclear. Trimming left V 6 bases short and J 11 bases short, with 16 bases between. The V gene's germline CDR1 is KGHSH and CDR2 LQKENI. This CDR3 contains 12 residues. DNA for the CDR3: TGTGCCAGCTCCAACCAGGAGGTTCGGGCTTTCTTT. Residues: CASSNQEVRAFF.

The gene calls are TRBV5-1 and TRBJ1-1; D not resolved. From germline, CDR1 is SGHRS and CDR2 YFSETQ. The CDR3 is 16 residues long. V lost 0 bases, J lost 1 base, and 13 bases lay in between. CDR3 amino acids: CASSLGGQGRNTEAFF. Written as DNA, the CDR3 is TGCGCCAGCAGCTTGGGGGGTCAAGGGAGGAACACTGAAGCTTTCTTT.

Written as DNA, the CDR3 is TGTGCCAGCAGCCCAGGGACAGCTTATGGCTACACCTTC. Protein product: CASSPGTAYGYTF. The chain combines TRBV7-9 with TRBJ1-2, with TRBD1 matching over 7 bases. CDR3 length: 13 amino acids. J lost 5 bases, V lost 5 bases, and 5 bases had no gene match. Germline V lookup: CDR1 SEHNR, CDR2 FQNEAQ (reference sequence). Using reference TRBV7-9 and TRBJ1-2 for the parts outside the CDR3, the full variable domain is DTGVSQNPRHKITKRGQNVTFRCDPISEHNRLYWYRQTLGQGPEFLTYFQNEAQLEKSRLLSDRFSAERPKGSFSTLEIQRTEQGDSAMYLCASSPGTAYGYTFGSGTRLTVV.

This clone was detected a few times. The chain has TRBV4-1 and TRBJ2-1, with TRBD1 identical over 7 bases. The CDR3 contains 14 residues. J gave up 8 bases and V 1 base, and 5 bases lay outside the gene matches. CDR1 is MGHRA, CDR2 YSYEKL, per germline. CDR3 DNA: TGCGCCAGCAGCCAAGTAACAGGGGAATATGAGCAGTTCTTC. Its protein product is CASSQVTGEYEQFF.

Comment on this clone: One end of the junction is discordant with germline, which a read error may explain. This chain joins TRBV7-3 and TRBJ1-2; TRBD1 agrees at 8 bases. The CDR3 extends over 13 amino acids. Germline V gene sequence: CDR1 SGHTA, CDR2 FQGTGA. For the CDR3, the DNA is TGTGCCAGCAGCCTAACGGACAGGGCTAACTACACCTTC. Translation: CASSLTDRANYTF.

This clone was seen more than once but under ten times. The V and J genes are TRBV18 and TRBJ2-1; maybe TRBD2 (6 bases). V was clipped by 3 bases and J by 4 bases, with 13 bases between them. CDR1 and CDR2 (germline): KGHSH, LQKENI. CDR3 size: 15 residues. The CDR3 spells CASSPFGGSYNEQFF. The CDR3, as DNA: TGTGCCAGCTCACCTTTCGGGGGTAGTTACAATGAGCAGTTCTTC.

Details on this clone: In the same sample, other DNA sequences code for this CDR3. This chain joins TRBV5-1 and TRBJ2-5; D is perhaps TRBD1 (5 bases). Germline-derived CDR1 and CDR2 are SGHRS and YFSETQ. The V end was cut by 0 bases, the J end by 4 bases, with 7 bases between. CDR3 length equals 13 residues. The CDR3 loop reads CASSLGQGETQYF. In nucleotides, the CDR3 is TGCGCCAGCAGCTTGGGGCAGGGAGAGACCCAGTACTTC.

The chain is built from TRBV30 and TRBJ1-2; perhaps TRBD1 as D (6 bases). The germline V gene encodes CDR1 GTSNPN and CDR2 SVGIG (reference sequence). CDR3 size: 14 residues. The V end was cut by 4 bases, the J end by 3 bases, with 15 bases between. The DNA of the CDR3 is TGTGCCTGGACTCGAGGGGGAAGGGACTATGGCTACACCTTC. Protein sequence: CAWTRGGRDYGYTF.